This record looks at one TCR beta chain sequence and its context. Its antigen is not known. Time point described: newly diagnosed GD, antithyroid drugs for less than 3 months. The TCR library was made from RNA extracted from PBMCs. According to the study, TCR beta libraries were built with iRepertoire HTBI primers and CDR3-region Arm-PCR. TCRdb processed the multiplex PCR reads anew with MiXCR; each CDR3 protein has one entry. The data hold 550,000 to 600,000 distinct CDR3 sequences, with roughly a sixth observed a single time. The ends were cut back, 4 bases at V and 0 bases at J, with 16 bases in the middle. The CDR3 is made up of 17 amino acids. Germline CDR1 and CDR2: LGHDT and YNNKEL (reference sequence). This entry is derived from a study of regulatory T cells in long-lasting Graves disease. Notes on the study in general: Study was limited to peripheral blood, excluding thyroid tissue.

These data also featured in a second study, about T cells in Graves' hyperthyroidism and ophthalmopathy.

The sequenced sample was peripheral blood mononuclear cells (PBMCs), obtained at new diagnosis, from a patient treated with antithyroid drugs. This chain links TRBV3-1 with TRBJ2-1, with a tentative D call TRBD1 (6 bases). The TCR originated in a man aged 18-30 years with Graves disease. CDR3 region: CASSLPPQGSSYNEQFF. Written as DNA, the CDR3 is TGTGCCAGCAGCCTACCCCCACAGGGAAGCTCCTACAATGAGCAGTTCTTC.